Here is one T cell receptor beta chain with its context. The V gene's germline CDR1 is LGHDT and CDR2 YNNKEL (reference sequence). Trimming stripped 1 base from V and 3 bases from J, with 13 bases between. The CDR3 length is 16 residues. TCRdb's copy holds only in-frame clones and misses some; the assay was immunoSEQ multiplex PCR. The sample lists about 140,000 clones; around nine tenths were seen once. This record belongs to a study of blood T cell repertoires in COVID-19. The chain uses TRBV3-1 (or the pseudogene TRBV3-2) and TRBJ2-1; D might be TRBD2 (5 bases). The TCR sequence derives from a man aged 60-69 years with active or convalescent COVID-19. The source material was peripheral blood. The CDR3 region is CASSQGNGRDYNEQFF. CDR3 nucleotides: TGTGCCAGCAGCCAAGGGAACGGCCGGGACTACAATGAGCAGTTCTTC.